The 17 T cell receptor beta chains below come from one sample, sequenced in a study of T cells in Graves' hyperthyroidism and ophthalmopathy (dated by TCRdb to the late 2010s). The library was prepared using multiplex PCR. These reads were obtained on an Illumina HiSeq 2000. TCR beta CDR3 regions were amplified from RNA transcripts. A first-round RT-PCR of the TCR CDR3 used the HTBI primer set with the Qiagen OneStep RT-PCR kit. TCRdb reran the public reads through fastp at Q25 and MiXCR, keeping productive beta chains. CDR3 protein sequences are deduplicated, and each keeps its most common genes and DNA. The sample yields 350,000 or so distinct CDR3 sequences; around 18% were counted once. The top ten hold around 15% of the sample. Sequencing input: blood. Receptors originate from a middle-aged woman with Graves' ophthalmopathy.

This clonotype has a count of ten or more. V and J are TRBV10-3 and TRBJ2-7, with D perhaps matching TRBD1 (6 bases). V dropped 3 bases and J dropped 6 bases, with 12 bases sitting between them. Germline assignment: CDR1 ENHRY and CDR2 SYGVKD. This CDR3 is 13 amino acids long. The CDR3 DNA reads as TGTGCCATCAGTGATTTACAGGGTAGCGAGCAGTACTTC. This gives the protein CAISDLQGSEQYF.

There are many counts of this clonotype. This chain connects TRBV10-3 to TRBJ1-2, with D possibly being TRBD1 (6 bases). The CDR3 contains 17 residues. V was clipped by 2 bases and J by 0 bases, with 16 bases between them. Germline CDR1 is ENHRY and CDR2 is SYGVKD. The CDR3 sequence is CAISETRTESSNYGYTF. In DNA, the CDR3 is TGTGCCATCAGTGAGACACGGACAGAATCTTCTAACTATGGCTACACCTTC.

This clonotype was seen many times. This chain uses TRBV30 with TRBJ1-2; 8 nucleotides match TRBD1. The CDR3 spans 14 residues. CDR1 is GTSNPN and CDR2 is SVGIG in the germline V gene (reference sequence). Losses at the gene ends were 0 bases for V and 4 bases for J; bases not matched to a gene: 4. CDR3 DNA sequence: TGTGCCTGGAGTGTTGGGACAGGCCCCTATGGCTACACCTTC. Protein: CAWSVGTGPYGYTF.

This clonotype appeared many times. V usage is TRBV14 and J usage is TRBJ2-5; D tentatively fits TRBD1 or TRBD2 (5 bases each). CDR3 length equals 15 residues. Germline-derived CDR1 and CDR2 are SGHDN and FVKESK. V was pared by 1 base and J by 1 base, with 10 bases between. CDR3 loop: CASSQVVGTQETQYF. The CDR3 nucleotides read TGTGCCAGCAGCCAAGTGGTGGGGACCCAAGAGACCCAGTACTTC.

This clonotype was seen a few times. The chain is built from TRBV27 and TRBJ2-7; TRBD1 agrees at 7 bases. Per the germline V gene, CDR1 is MNHEY and CDR2 is SMNVEV (reference sequence). J was trimmed by 7 bases and V by 5 bases; bases with no gene match: 8. The CDR3 extends over 13 amino acids. The CDR3 region is CASSIQGLGEQYF. CDR3 DNA sequence: TGTGCCAGCAGTATACAGGGGCTAGGGGAGCAGTACTTC.

This clonotype has a count of ten or more. This chain links TRBV29-1 with TRBJ2-2; tentatively, D is TRBD1 or TRBD2 (5 bases each). CDR3 length: 13 residues. Per germline, CDR1 SQVTM and CDR2 ANQGSEA. Trimming left V 3 bases short and J 3 bases short, with 8 bases between. The CDR3 coding sequence is TGCAGCGTTGATTGGGGGTACACCGGGGAGCTGTTTTTT. It translates to CSVDWGYTGELFF.

This sequence joins TRBV28 and TRBJ2-7; TRBD1 agrees at 12 bases. The trim removed 3 bases at V and 7 bases at J, leaving 10 bases unmatched. Germline V gives CDR1 MDHEN, CDR2 SYDVKM. CDR3 length: 16 amino acids. CDR3: CASSFEPGQGAGEQYF. For the CDR3, the DNA is TGTGCCAGCAGTTTTGAGCCGGGACAGGGGGCAGGAGAGCAGTACTTC.

This clonotype was seen repeatedly, ten times or more. The chain has TRBV27 and TRBJ1-3; 9 nucleotides line up with TRBD1. The V and J ends lost 4 bases and 2 bases, in that order; junction bases with no gene match: 6. Germline V CDR1 and CDR2: MNHEY, SMNVEV (reference sequence). The CDR3 is 16 residues long. For the CDR3, the DNA is TGTGCCAGCAGTTCCGCGACAGGGGGAGCTGGAAACACCATATATTTT. Its protein product is CASSSATGGAGNTIYF.

This clonotype was seen at least ten times. V and J are TRBV6-1 and TRBJ1-6, with TRBD1 identical over 8 bases. Trimming at V came to 3 bases and at J to 11 bases, leaving 9 bases not matched to a gene. From germline, CDR1 is MNHNS and CDR2 SASEGT. The CDR3 is 15 amino acids. The CDR3 sequence: CASSESRTGRPPLHF. The CDR3 DNA reads as TGTGCCAGCAGTGAGTCGCGGACAGGGCGCCCACCCCTCCACTTT.

This clonotype has only a few counts. The gene calls are TRBV28 and TRBJ2-6; D might be TRBD1 (6 bases). The CDR3 consists of 15 residues. V was cut by 8 bases and J by 4 bases, with 15 bases left in between. CDR1 is MDHEN and CDR2 is SYDVKM in the germline V gene. CDR3 DNA: TGTGCCAGCCGTGCCAGGGGTCGGGGGGCCAACGTCCTGACTTTC. Residues: CASRARGRGANVLTF.

This clonotype was observed many times. The chain couples TRBV28 to TRBJ1-1; D remains ambiguous. V lost 10 bases to trimming and J lost 5 bases, with 20 bases between them. Germline V gene lookup returns CDR1 MDHEN and CDR2 SYDVKM. CDR3 length: 14 amino acids. CDR3 protein: CATILMRRGTEAFF. The CDR3 DNA is TGTGCCACCATTCTGATGAGGCGGGGAACTGAAGCTTTCTTT.

At least ten counts were recorded for this clonotype. The chain is built from TRBV6-2 or TRBV6-3 and TRBJ2-7; either TRBD1 or TRBD2 may supply D (5 bases each). Germline V gene data show CDR1 as MNHEY and CDR2 as SVGEGT. V shed 8 bases and J shed 3 bases, with 20 bases lying between them. The CDR3 has 15 amino acids. CDR3 residues: CASQPTRDGNYEQYF. DNA for the CDR3: TGTGCCAGCCAGCCCACAAGGGACGGAAACTACGAGCAGTACTTC.

This rearrangement joins TRBV12-3 or TRBV12-4 to TRBJ1-2, with a tentative D call TRBD1 (5 bases). The germline V and J ends were trimmed by 2 bases and 8 bases, with 12 bases remaining between them. The CDR3 sequence is 13 residues long. The DNA for the CDR3 is TGTGCCAGCAGTTTATCTGTATACAGGGGCTACACCTTC. Translating it yields CASSLSVYRGYTF.

At least ten counts were recorded for this clonotype. This sequence joins TRBV7-2 and TRBJ2-7; TRBD2 matches at 7 bases. Germline loops: CDR1 SGHTA, CDR2 FQGNSA. The CDR3 length is 17 residues. The V segment lost 5 bases and the J segment 1 base; nucleotides outside the gene matches: 14. The CDR3, as DNA: TGTGCCAGCAGCGTCAGGGAGGGGCGGTCGGTTTCCTACGAGCAGTACTTC. Its translation is CASSVREGRSVSYEQYF.

Comments on this clonotype: A read error may account for a junction end that differs from germline. CDR3 loop: CSDLQGAGETQYF. In DNA, the CDR3 is TGCAGCGATCTCCAGGGGGCTGGTGAGACACAGTACTTC. The chain uses TRBV29-1 and TRBJ2-5; 8 nucleotides agree with TRBD1. CDR1 and CDR2 (germline): SQVTM, ANQGSEA. The CDR3 loop spans 13 amino acids.

This clonotype was recorded at least ten times. The chain joins TRBV28 to TRBJ2-7, with D tentatively TRBD2 (6 bases). The CDR3 covers 12 residues. The germline V gene has CDR1 MDHEN and CDR2 SYDVKM. V gave up 5 bases and J gave up 4 bases, with 9 bases separating them. This CDR3 is CASSPRGYEQYF. CDR3 sequence (DNA): TGTGCCAGCAGTCCCCGGGGGTACGAGCAGTACTTC.

This clonotype has ten or more counts. V and J are TRBV20-1 and TRBJ1-3, with no clear D. The V end lost 3 bases, the J end lost 2 bases, and 11 bases lay between the germline ends. The CDR3 is 14 residues long. Germline V gives CDR1 DFQATT, CDR2 SNEGSKA (reference sequence). The CDR3 is CSARRIGAGNTIYF. The CDR3 nucleotides are TGCAGTGCTAGGAGAATCGGGGCTGGAAACACCATATATTTT.